Presented here are 2 T cell receptor beta chains from one specimen sequenced in a study of blood T cell repertoires in COVID-19. Clones were sequenced by immunoSEQ multiplex PCR, and TCRdb holds only the in-frame ones, with some missing. The sample yields a few hundred thousand clones, approximately 90% seen once. Input material: peripheral blood. These receptors were taken from a woman between 45 and 60 years old with COVID-19, enrolled during active disease.

This clone has just one count. V is TRBV30 and J is TRBJ2-7; D might be TRBD2 (6 bases). This CDR3 region has 16 residues. V gave up 2 bases and J gave up 1 base, with 18 bases separating them. Germline CDR1 GTSNPN, CDR2 SVGIG (reference sequence). CDR3 residues: CAWSKTAGRRSYEQYF. DNA for the CDR3: TGTGCCTGGAGTAAGACTGCGGGACGGCGGTCCTACGAGCAGTACTTC.

V gene TRBV6-2 or TRBV6-3 combines with J gene TRBJ2-1; TRBD2 agrees at 10 bases. Per the germline V gene, CDR1 is MNHEY and CDR2 is SVGEGT. This CDR3 has 13 residues. The V gene end was trimmed by 2 bases and the J gene end by 12 bases; junction bases not matched to a gene: 4. The CDR3 DNA is TGTGCCAGCAGTTACGTAACTAGCGGGGTGCAGTTCTTC. Its protein is CASSYVTSGVQFF.